The TCR beta chain under discussion was sequenced for a study of cytomegalovirus exposure and HLA in healthy donors. Vbeta (60) and Jbeta (13) primers were used in the PCR. Generated by immunoSEQ multiplex PCR, the TCRdb table keeps only in-frame clones and is missing some. The sample has around 130,000 clones, 70% to 85% seen once; the top ten hold around 3%. On this clone itself: Its target is not known.

CDR1 and CDR2 (germline): SGHAT, FQNNGV. The CDR3 consists of 13 residues. V was cut by 4 bases and J by 9 bases, with 13 bases left in between. Regarding the study as a whole: It was taken for granted in presence/absence analyses that sequencing depth across donors was roughly uniform. Three chains tied to CMV proved CMV antigen-specific in vitro. Immune exposure was documented only through CMV serostatus.

Source material: PBMCs. The sequence came from a woman aged 18-35 years in good health and CMV-seropositive. The chain joins TRBV11-2 to TRBJ2-1; D perhaps matches TRBD2 (6 bases). CDR3 protein: CASSSLAIREQFF. In DNA, the CDR3 is TGTGCCAGCAGCTCGCTAGCGATACGTGAGCAGTTCTTC. Based on the CDR3 plus reference TRBV11-2 and TRBJ2-1, the full variable domain is EAGVAQSPRYKIIEKRQSVAFWCNPISGHATLYWYQQILGQGPKLLIQFQNNGVVDDSQLPKDRFSAERLKGVDSTLKIQPAKLEDSAVYLCASSSLAIREQFFGPGTRLTVL.